A selection of T cell receptor beta chains follows, all from one sample in a study of tumor-infiltrating lymphocytes in primary liver carcinoma. TCRdb independently ran MiXCR on the multiplex PCR reads; one entry per CDR3 protein. The sample yields a few hundred thousand distinct CDR3 sequences, 50% to 60% seen once. The sequenced sample consisted of peripheral blood. The receptor source for this set is a woman under 40 with primary liver carcinoma and hepatitis B virus infection. Each CDR3 is given with its conserved first and last residue. The D gene is left open where the match is weak. Some rows have no size entry. The others give once, few or many, or a class for an expanded clone.

size	V	J	D	DNA	CDR3
many	TRBV6-5	TRBJ1-2	.	TGTGCCAGCAGTTACTCCCGTTCCGGACAGACTGAGGGTAGATTAGCCTATGGCTACACCTTC	CASSYSRSGQTEGRLAYGYTF
many	TRBV6-2/TRBV6-3	TRBJ2-6	.	TGTGCCAGCAGCCCCCGAATTGGGGGGACTGGGGCCAACGTCCTGACTTTC	CASSPRIGGTGANVLTF
many	TRBV6-6	TRBJ1-2	.	TGTGCCAGCAGTTACTCTACGTCAGCGAGCTATGGCTACACCTTC	CASSYSTSASYGYTF
once	TRBV6-5	TRBJ1-1	.	TGTGCCAGCAGTTACCGACAGAGGAACATTGAAGCTTTCTTT	CASSYRQRNIEAFF
few	TRBV6-5	TRBJ2-3	.	TGTGCCAGCAGTTACTCGGGGGCCCGATCAGATACGCAGTATTTT	CASSYSGARSDTQYF
few	TRBV7-8	TRBJ2-7	TRBD1	TGTGCCAGCAGCTCATCGAACCGGGACAGGGGGTTCGATGAGCAGTACTTC	CASSSSNRDRGFDEQYF
.	TRBV5-6	TRBJ2-1	.	TGTGCCAGCAGCTTGTTTGGACCAGCACCGTATGAGCAGTTCTTC	CASSLFGPAPYEQFF
.	TRBV7-9	TRBJ2-1	TRBD2	TGTGCCAGCAGCTTATCCCGCGGCGGGAGCTCCTACAATGAGCAGTTCTTC	CASSLSRGGSSYNEQFF
few	TRBV28	TRBJ1-1	TRBD1	TGTGCCAGCAGTTTAAGACAGGGGATAATGAACACTGAAGCTTTCTTT	CASSLRQGIMNTEAFF
.	TRBV7-8	TRBJ1-2	.	TGTGCCAGCAGCTGGGGAGTTACCCCTACTGGCTACACCTTC	CASSWGVTPTGYTF
.	TRBV6-5	TRBJ2-1	TRBD2	TGTGCCAGCGGTGGAAGCCGGGACTACCACTACAATGAGCAGTTCTTC	CASGGSRDYHYNEQFF
.	TRBV5-4	TRBJ2-5	.	TGTGCCAGCAGCTCCATGGCGGGTCGACAAGAGACCCAGTACTTC	CASSSMAGRQETQYF
.	TRBV4-2	TRBJ2-2	TRBD2	TGTGCCAGCAGCCAAGTATGGGGACTAGCGTACATCGGGGAGCTGTTTTTT	CASSQVWGLAYIGELFF
many	TRBV12-3/TRBV12-4	TRBJ2-5	.	TGTGCCAGCAGGCGAAAAGGGAAGGTGGGGACCCAGTACTTC	CASRRKGKVGTQYF
.	TRBV5-8	TRBJ2-1	TRBD1	TGTGCCAGCAGTCGGGACAGGGGGCGGGTTGAGCAGTTCTTC	CASSRDRGRVEQFF
.	TRBV28	TRBJ2-1	TRBD2	TGTGCCAGCAGTTTAGCTAGCGGGCCAAGCTCCTACAATGAGCAGTTCTTC	CASSLASGPSSYNEQFF
.	TRBV12-5	TRBJ2-2	.	TGTGCTAGTGGTTGGGGACCGAACACCGGGGAGCTGTTATTT	CASGWGPNTGELLF
.	TRBV5-6	TRBJ2-2	TRBD1	TGTGCCAGCAGAAATGGTCAGGGGGCGTGGGAGGCGAACACCGGGGAGCTGTTTTTT	CASRNGQGAWEANTGELFF
.	TRBV12-5	TRBJ1-1	.	TGTGCTAGTGCCCTCCGGCCAGGGGAGGTCAATGAAGCTTTCTTT	CASALRPGEVNEAFF
.	TRBV6-1	TRBJ1-6	.	TGTGTCACAGTGGCGGGGAATAATTCACCCCTCCACTTT	CVTVAGNNSPLHF
.	TRBV12-3/TRBV12-4	TRBJ2-5	.	TGTGGCAGCAGCCCTACAGGGTTGGGAGAGACCCAGTACTTC	CGSSPTGLGETQYF
.	TRBV7-9	TRBJ2-5	.	TGTGCCAGCAGCTTAGATGGGACCAAGTCGTGGGAGACCCAGTACTTC	CASSLDGTKSWETQYF
.	TRBV12-5	TRBJ2-1	.	TGTACTAGTGGTCTCTCCTACCGCCCGAACGAGCAGTTCTTC	CTSGLSYRPNEQFF
.	TRBV30	TRBJ2-4	.	TGTGCCACAACTGGGGGCTCAAAAATCATTCAGTACTTC	CATTGGSKIIQYF
many	TRBV11-2	TRBJ2-7	.	TGTGCCAGCAGCCTAGAGGGCCTAGGAAGAAGCGAGCAGTACTTC	CASSLEGLGRSEQYF
many	TRBV4-1	TRBJ2-1	.	TGCGCCAGCAGCCACGACTACCTCAATGAGCAGTTCTTC	CASSHDYLNEQFF
many	TRBV29-1	TRBJ2-7	.	TGCAGCGTCCGGGACCCACACTCCTACGAGCAGTACTTC	CSVRDPHSYEQYF
few	TRBV4-3	TRBJ1-2	.	TGCGCCGGCAGCCAAGCAGGGTACAGGGACCAAGGCTACACCTTC	CAGSQAGYRDQGYTF
.	TRBV28	TRBJ2-1	TRBD1	TGTGCCAGCAGTTTTATGGGACAGTTGAATGAGCAGTTCTTC	CASSFMGQLNEQFF
.	TRBV5-1	TRBJ2-2	TRBD1	TGCGCCAGCAGCTTGAGTCGGACAGGAGGAACCGGGGAGCTGTTTTTT	CASSLSRTGGTGELFF
few	TRBV6-5	TRBJ2-7	TRBD2	TGTGCCAGCAGTTTACGACTAGCTTCCAACGAGCAGTACTTC	CASSLRLASNEQYF
.	TRBV5-1	TRBJ2-5	.	TGCGCCAGCAGCTCCGGACAGACCCAAGAGACCCAGTACTTC	CASSSGQTQETQYF
few	TRBV4-3	TRBJ1-5	.	TGCGCCAGCAGCCAAGATTGGACTGCCTCGGGGCCCCAGCATTTT	CASSQDWTASGPQHF
.	TRBV11-3	TRBJ1-2	.	TGTACCAGCAGCTTAAACCGACTGGACCGAGCGCCATCTAACTATGGCTACACCTTC	CTSSLNRLDRAPSNYGYTF
few	TRBV28	TRBJ2-3	.	TGTGCCAGCAGTGGTTTCTCCCCAGATACGCAGTATTTT	CASSGFSPDTQYF
once	TRBV11-2	TRBJ1-4	.	TGTGCCAGCAGCTTAAATCGTGCAACTAGGAGTGAAAAGCTGTTTTTT	CASSLNRATRSEKLFF
.	TRBV2	TRBJ2-3	TRBD1	TGTGCCAGCAGTTTGACAGGGATTTTTACAGATACGCAGTATTTT	CASSLTGIFTDTQYF
.	TRBV29-1	TRBJ2-1	.	TGCAGCGTTGATGAGGGTGAGCAGTTCTTC	CSVDEGEQFF
.	TRBV11-3	TRBJ2-1	.	TGTGCCAGCAGTAAAGGACAAGGCCCTTACAATGAGCACTTCTTC	CASSKGQGPYNEHFF
.	TRBV5-8	TRBJ1-1	TRBD1	TGTGCCAGCAGCTTGGGTGACAGGGAGAACACTGAAGCTTTCTTT	CASSLGDRENTEAFF
many	TRBV6-1	TRBJ1-5	.	TGTGCCAGCAGTGATCTTCATAGCAATCAGCCCCAGCATTTT	CASSDLHSNQPQHF